This T cell receptor (beta chain) was profiled in a study of blood T cell repertoires in COVID-19. Authors' analysis steps: Estimation of nucleated cell counts was performed using reference gene primer amplification. The method was immunoSEQ multiplex PCR; TCRdb's version includes in-frame clones alone and lacks a portion of them. V, J and clone size reflect that table, while D and trimming were determined from the DNA. This table has a few hundred thousand clones, roughly 85% appearing once. The germline V gene encodes CDR1 MNHEY and CDR2 SVGAGI. This CDR3 is built from 14 residues. About this clone itself: The junction differs from germline at one of its ends, possibly a read error.

Material: peripheral blood. The receptor was derived from a woman between 18 and 29 years old with acute or convalescent COVID-19. The chain couples TRBV6-5 to TRBJ1-1; D is undetermined. The CDR3 sequence is CANSFAQENTEAFF. CDR3 nucleotide sequence: TGTGCCAACAGTTTCGCCCAGGAAAACACTGAAGCTTTCTTT.